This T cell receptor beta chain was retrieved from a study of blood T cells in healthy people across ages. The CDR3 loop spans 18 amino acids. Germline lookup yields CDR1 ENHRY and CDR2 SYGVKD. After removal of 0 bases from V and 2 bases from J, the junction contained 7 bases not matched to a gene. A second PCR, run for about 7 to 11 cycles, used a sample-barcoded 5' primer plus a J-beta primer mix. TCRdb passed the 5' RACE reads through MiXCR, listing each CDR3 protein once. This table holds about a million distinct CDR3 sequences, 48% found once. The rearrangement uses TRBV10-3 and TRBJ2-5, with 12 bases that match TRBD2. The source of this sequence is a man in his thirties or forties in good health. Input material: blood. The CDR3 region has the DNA TGTGCCATCAGTGAGTCGAAACTAGCGGGGGGTCGTCAAGAGACCCAGTACTTC. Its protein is CAISESKLAGGRQETQYF.